This TCR beta chain was found in a study of regulatory T cells in long-lasting Graves disease. Time point of the sample: newly diagnosed GD, antithyroid drugs for less than 3 months. Extracted RNA from PBMCs served as the source of the TCR library. Through Arm-PCR of CDR3 regions and iRepertoire HTBI primers, TCR beta libraries were built. MiXCR was run by TCRdb on the multiplex PCR reads, yielding one entry per CDR3 protein. The table lists 530,000 or so distinct CDR3 sequences, 15% to 20% of them singletons, with 12% in the top ten. This CDR3 spans 15 amino acids. Trimming removed 0 bases from V and 1 base from J, with 9 bases in between. The germline gives CDR1 SNHLY, CDR2 FYNNEI. In its sample, this clonotype was seen many times. The sample was also reused in another study, on T cells in Graves' hyperthyroidism and ophthalmopathy.

The material was peripheral blood mononuclear cells (PBMCs), obtained at new diagnosis, from a patient treated with antithyroid drugs. V is TRBV2 and J is TRBJ1-2; D call uncertain. The clonotype was recovered from a man aged 18 to 30 with Graves disease. CDR3 nucleotide sequence: TGTGCCAGCAGTGAAGCAAGGGTTCATAACTATGGCTACACCTTC. It encodes CASSEARVHNYGYTF.